Below are 17 T cell receptor beta chains sequenced from a single sample in a study of beta chain features in type 1 diabetes. Overall study findings and caveats: In all four CD4+ subsets, TCRB CDR3 length was significantly, moderately reduced in type 1 diabetes.

Investigators reverse transcribed all isolated RNA, so they sequenced expressed TCRB transcripts. The assay was immunoSEQ multiplex PCR, and TCRdb's table has in-frame clones only and misses some. The table lists 150,000 to 200,000 clones, around 7.8% of them singletons. These TCRs are of unknown antigen specificity. The sample comprised central memory CD4+ T cells from blood. Receptors originate from a woman aged 40 to 49 with type 1 diabetes.

The chain uses TRBV27 and TRBJ2-7; the D gene is possibly TRBD1 (8 bases). This CDR3 has 13 amino acids. From germline, CDR1 is MNHEY and CDR2 SMNVEV (reference sequence). Trimming shortened V by 2 bases and J by 6 bases, and 11 bases separated the two germline ends. CDR3 protein: CASSLNRGGEQYF. The CDR3 coding sequence is TGTGCCAGCAGTTTAAACAGGGGGGGCGAGCAGTACTTC.

There are a few counts of this clone. This chain links TRBV19 with TRBJ2-3; TRBD2 might be the D (5 bases). CDR1 and CDR2 (germline): LNHDA, SQIVND (reference sequence). Trimming shortened V by 5 bases and J by 8 bases, and 14 bases separated the two germline ends. There are 13 residues in the CDR3. The CDR3 region has the DNA TGTGCCAGTAGTGGTGCACCCGCGGGTACGCAGTATTTT. The encoded protein is CASSGAPAGTQYF.

This sequence joins TRBV29-1 and TRBJ1-4; D is perhaps TRBD1 (6 bases). The germline V gene has CDR1 SQVTM and CDR2 ANQGSEA. The CDR3 runs to 14 residues. V lost 4 bases and J 8 bases, leaving 17 bases between the germline ends. DNA for the CDR3: TGCAGCGTTGGCCCCTACAGGGCCGGGGAAAAACTGTTTTTT. It specifies CSVGPYRAGEKLFF.

CDR3: CASSVSGDRNPYEQYF. Written as DNA, the CDR3 is TGTGCCAGCAGCGTATCGGGGGACAGGAACCCCTACGAGCAGTACTTC. V and J are TRBV9 and TRBJ2-7; 8 bases match TRBD1. V gave up 1 base and J gave up 2 bases; unmatched junction bases: 8. The CDR3 covers 16 residues. Germline V gene lookup returns CDR1 SGDLS and CDR2 YYNGEE.

This chain joins TRBV4-3 and TRBJ1-1, with TRBD1 matching 9 bases. Germline CDR1 is LGHNA and CDR2 is YSLEER. CDR3 length: 18 residues. The V gene end was trimmed by 3 bases and the J gene end by 1 base; junction bases not matched to a gene: 12. CDR3 bases: TGCGCCAGCAGCCAGGCACCGGGACAGGGCCCACCGAACACTGAAGCTTTCTTT. It encodes CASSQAPGQGPPNTEAFF.

The chain combines TRBV4-2 with TRBJ2-1; perhaps TRBD2 as D (5 bases). The CDR3 contains 12 residues. Trimming left V 6 bases short and J 10 bases short, with 13 bases between. CDR1 LGHNA and CDR2 YNFKEQ come from the germline V gene. DNA of the CDR3: TGTGCCAGCAGAGGAACTGGAGGAGAGCAGTTCTTC. It encodes CASRGTGGEQFF.

This clone was observed a few times. The sample holds other DNA sequences that translate to the same CDR3. The chain carries TRBV20-1 and TRBJ1-2; D is possibly TRBD1 (6 bases). The germline V gene encodes CDR1 DFQATT and CDR2 SNEGSKA (reference sequence). V was shortened by 5 bases and J by 7 bases, with 8 bases between the two germline ends. The CDR3 length is 10 residues. The CDR3 here is CSASDSGYTF. The DNA of the CDR3 is TGCAGTGCTTCGGACAGTGGCTACACCTTC.

The chain uses TRBV7-2 and TRBJ2-6, with TRBD2 identical over 7 bases. The length of the CDR3 is 18 residues. Germline-derived CDR1 and CDR2 are SGHTA and FQGNSA. After removal of 4 bases from V and 0 bases from J, the junction contained 9 bases not matched to a gene. CDR3 coding DNA: TGTGCCAGCAGCTGGTCCAGCGGGGCCTTCTCTGGGGCCAACGTCCTGACTTTC. Its translation: CASSWSSGAFSGANVLTF.

The chain couples TRBV10-2 to TRBJ1-3; D might be TRBD1 (5 bases). In germline, CDR1 is WSHSY, CDR2 SAAADI. The CDR3 contains 16 residues. Trimming pared 0 bases from V and 0 bases from J, leaving 9 bases between. CDR3 DNA sequence: TGCGCCAGCAGTGAGTCATCAGGGATCTCTGGAAACACCATATATTTT. This sequence encodes CASSESSGISGNTIYF.

This clone was seen a few times. The genes are TRBV29-1 and TRBJ1-6; no definite D call. The length of the CDR3 is 15 residues. Germline assignment: CDR1 SQVTM and CDR2 ANQGSEA. The germline V and J ends were trimmed by 3 bases and 5 bases, with 14 bases remaining between them. The CDR3 region is CSVDSLQDNNSPLHF. For the CDR3, the DNA is TGCAGCGTTGACTCCCTCCAGGATAATAATTCACCCCTCCACTTT.

This clone was seen a few times. The chain joins TRBV29-1 to TRBJ1-5, with 10 bases matching TRBD1. J lost 6 bases, V lost 4 bases, and 3 bases had no gene match. This CDR3 region has 13 residues. Germline CDR1 and CDR2: SQVTM and ANQGSEA. For the CDR3, the DNA is TGCAGCGTTGGGGGGACAGGGGCTCAGCCCCAGCATTTT. The encoded protein is CSVGGTGAQPQHF.

This clone came up a few times. The DNA for the CDR3 is TGCGCCAGCAGCCAACGGCTAGTGGCCACCGGGGAGCTGTTTTTT. Amino acids: CASSQRLVATGELFF. The chain is built from TRBV4-3 and TRBJ2-2; D is unclear. Per germline, CDR1 LGHNA and CDR2 YSLEER. The CDR3 spans 15 residues. Between the trimmed V and J ends, which lost 2 bases and 4 bases, there was a span of 11 bases.

This rearrangement joins TRBV19 to TRBJ1-2, with 7 nucleotides matching TRBD1. The CDR3 has 13 amino acids. From germline, CDR1 is LNHDA and CDR2 SQIVND (reference sequence). With 5 bases clipped from V and 5 bases from J, the junction kept 5 bases outside the gene matches. The CDR3 DNA is TGTGCCAGTAGTTCTGGGACAGATTATGGCTACACCTTC. Encoded protein: CASSSGTDYGYTF.

This clone has only a few counts. V and J are TRBV18 and TRBJ1-2; 8 positions match TRBD1. There are 12 residues in the CDR3. Germline V gene sequence: CDR1 KGHSH, CDR2 LQKENI. V lost 5 bases, J lost 8 bases, and 4 bases stayed unmatched. The DNA of the CDR3 is TGTGCCAGCTCAGCGACAGGGGAAGGCTACACCTTC. It codes for CASSATGEGYTF.

V and J are TRBV19 and TRBJ2-2, with a possible D match to TRBD2 (6 bases). V lost 5 bases, J lost 5 bases, and 15 bases lay in between. CDR1 LNHDA and CDR2 SQIVND come from the germline V gene (reference sequence). This CDR3 is built from 15 residues. The CDR3 spells CASSVGPRGTGELFF. The CDR3, as DNA: TGTGCCAGTAGTGTGGGTCCTCGGGGGACCGGGGAGCTGTTTTTT.

The rearrangement joins TRBV4-3 to TRBJ2-1, with D tentatively TRBD2 (5 bases). Trimming shortened V by 1 base and J by 1 base, and 11 bases separated the two germline ends. The CDR3 sequence is 16 residues long. CDR1 and CDR2 from the germline V gene are LGHNA and YSLEER. CDR3 bases: TGCGCCAGCAGCCAAGGGTTGGCGGGTTCCTACAATGAGCAGTTCTTC. It yields the protein CASSQGLAGSYNEQFF.

The V call is TRBV6-6, the J call TRBJ1-5; 9 positions match TRBD1. Germline CDR1 reads MNHNY; CDR2 reads SVGAGI (reference sequence). The CDR3 runs to 15 residues. The J segment lost 5 bases and the V segment lost 5 bases, leaving 7 bases of the junction unmatched. DNA of the CDR3: TGTGCCAGCAGTCTACAGGGGGCGCGGGATCAGCCCCAGCATTTT. Its protein product is CASSLQGARDQPQHF.